The 24 T cell receptor beta chains given below trace back to one sample, sequenced in a study of tumor-infiltrating lymphocytes in primary liver carcinoma. Co-extraction of RNA and DNA was performed on roughly 17-32 mg of unsorted bulk tissue. With a constant-region primer, TCR beta cDNA was made from approximately 510 ng of total RNA. What produced the TCR beta libraries was three nested multiplex PCR rounds using slightly modified ARM-PCR. A C-beta reverse primer and TRBV1-TRBV30 forward primers served in each of the first two PCR rounds, at 10 cycles apiece. Each CDR3 protein gets one entry after TCRdb re-called the multiplex PCR reads with MiXCR. The repertoire has 150,000 to 200,000 distinct CDR3 sequences, just under 85% of them found once; the top ten carry around 18%. Sequencing was done on a sample of tumor tissue from primary liver carcinoma. These receptors originate from a man aged 40-55 years with primary liver carcinoma and hepatitis B virus infection.

As to this clonotype: One end of the junction fails to match germline, which may point to a read error. The J gene is TRBJ2-7, the V gene TRBV11-2; 7 bases are shared with TRBD2. The CDR3 is 16 residues long. Germline-derived CDR1 and CDR2 are SGHAT and FQNNGV. The CDR3 nucleotides read TGTGCCAGCAGTCAATATTTCCAGACTAGCTCCTACGAGCAGTATTTC. It codes for CASSQYFQTSSYEQYF.

In the case of this clonotype: Compared with germline, one end of the junction differs, possibly owing to a read error. V usage is TRBV6-5 and J usage is TRBJ2-2, with a possible D match to TRBD2 (6 bases). CDR3 length: 14 residues. Germline CDR1 MNHEY, CDR2 SVGAGI. In DNA, the CDR3 is TGTGCCAGCACTTACTCGAGGAAACGGGAGAAGCTGTCTTTT. This sequence encodes CASTYSRKREKLSF.

With regard to this clonotype: At one of its ends the junction is not consistent with the germline gene, which may arise from a read error. This chain joins TRBV6-6 and TRBJ2-5; tentatively, D is TRBD2 (5 bases). This CDR3 region has 13 residues. Germline CDR1 reads MNHNY; CDR2 reads SVGAGI (reference sequence). The DNA of the CDR3 is TGTGCCAGCAGTTACCGGGATCAAGAGACCCACTATTTC. This codes for CASSYRDQETHYF.

The V call is TRBV6-2 or TRBV6-3, the J call TRBJ2-5; possibly TRBD1 or TRBD2 for D (5 bases each). Between the trimmed V and J ends, which lost 5 bases and 2 bases, there was a span of 15 bases. The CDR3 contains 15 residues. Germline CDR1 reads MNHEY; CDR2 reads SVGEGT. CDR3 residues: CASSQEEGRQETQYF. The CDR3 DNA sequence: TGTGCCAGCAGTCAGGAAGAGGGACGGCAAGAGACCCAGTACTTC.

This rearrangement joins TRBV6-6 to TRBJ2-7; weak D call: TRBD1 (6 bases). The V end lost 4 bases, the J end lost 9 bases, and 28 bases lay between the germline ends. CDR1 MNHNY and CDR2 SVGAGI come from the germline V gene (reference sequence). The CDR3 is 17 amino acids. This CDR3 reads CASSSLSNQGPRDGQYF. The CDR3 region has the DNA TGTGCCAGCAGTTCCTTGTCGAACCAGGGGCCTAGGGACGGGCAGTACTTC.

Note on this clonotype: One junction end does not reproduce the germline sequence, and a read error may be involved. The rearrangement links TRBV10-3 to TRBJ1-2, with a possible D match to TRBD1 (6 bases). CDR3 size: 16 residues. The germline V gene has CDR1 ENHRY and CDR2 SYGVKD. Here the CDR3 reads CAISELTGLSAYGYTF. CDR3 in DNA: TGTGCCATCAGTGAGTTAACAGGGCTCTCAGCCTATGGGTACACCTTC.

Of note for this clonotype: The junction does not match germline at one end; this may be a read error. V is TRBV6-2 or TRBV6-3 and J is TRBJ2-1, with unresolved D. The CDR3 has 13 amino acids. CDR1 is MNHEY and CDR2 is SVGEGT in the germline V gene. The CDR3 loop is CASSYSYRNEQCF. DNA for the CDR3: TGTGCCAGCAGTTACTCCTATAGGAATGAGCAGTGCTTC.

CDR3 DNA: TGTGCCAGTAGGGGACTACCGGGAGCGGCGGGGGAGCTGTTTTTT. This translates into CASRGLPGAAGELFF. The J gene is TRBJ2-2, the V gene TRBV7-9; 7 bases are shared with TRBD2. V was pared by 9 bases and J by 8 bases, with 15 bases of the junction left unmatched. This CDR3 has 15 amino acids. Germline V gene lookup returns CDR1 SEHNR and CDR2 FQNEAQ (reference sequence).

The chain has TRBV11-1 and TRBJ2-7; a possible D gene is TRBD1 (6 bases). Trimming pared 2 bases from V and 2 bases from J, leaving 13 bases between. This CDR3 has 15 residues. CDR1 and CDR2 (germline): SGHAT, FQDESV (reference sequence). Here the CDR3 reads CASSLSLTGAYEQYF. The DNA for the CDR3 is TGTGCCAGCAGCTTATCCCTGACAGGAGCCTACGAGCAGTACTTC.

The chain recombines TRBV11-1 with TRBJ1-2; D ambiguous. Germline V gives CDR1 SGHAT, CDR2 FQDESV (reference sequence). The CDR3 extends over 12 amino acids. V was pared by 1 base and J by 10 bases, with 10 bases between. CDR3 loop: CASSLGPCDYTF. The CDR3 nucleotides are TGTGCCAGCAGCTTAGGGCCGTGTGACTACACCTTC.

In regard to this clonotype: The germline gene is not matched at one end of the junction; a read error may be the cause. The CDR3 sequence is CASSEEAGGYNEQSF. The CDR3 DNA sequence: TGTGCCAGTAGTGAAGAAGCTGGAGGATATAATGAGCAGTCCTTC. The V call is TRBV6-1, the J call TRBJ2-1, with a possible D match to TRBD2 (5 bases). The CDR3 is 15 amino acids. CDR1 MNHNS and CDR2 SASEGT come from the germline V gene.

This clonotype was observed once. In nucleotides, the CDR3 is TGCAGCACTGTCGGACAGATCGATCAGCCCCAGCATTTT. It is translated as CSTVGQIDQPQHF. This sequence joins TRBV29-1 and TRBJ1-5; D may be TRBD1 (6 bases). This CDR3 is 13 amino acids long. V lost 8 bases and J lost 5, with 16 bases in between. CDR1 and CDR2 (germline): SQVTM, ANQGSEA.

Comments on this clonotype: Sequence at one end of the junction differs from germline and may be a read error. V and J are TRBV12-3 or TRBV12-4 and TRBJ2-5; 10 nucleotides match TRBD2. The CDR3 is made up of 13 amino acids. Here the CDR3 DNA reads TGTGCCAGTTCGCTAGCGGGAGTTGAGACCCGGTACTTC. Amino acids: CASSLAGVETRYF.

As regards this clonotype: Just one base apart from a much larger clone, this may be a read error. The CDR3 sequence: CASSEVARSSDTQYF. The CDR3 nucleotides are TGTGCCAGCAGTGAAGTAGCCAGGAGCTCAGATACGCAGTATTTT. This chain joins TRBV2 and TRBJ2-3; D gene unclear. The CDR3 has 15 amino acids. V was pared by 1 base and J by 4 bases, with 12 bases between. Germline V CDR1 and CDR2: SNHLY, FYNNEI.

Regarding this clonotype: Compared with germline, one end of the junction differs, possibly owing to a read error. The chain combines TRBV11-1 with TRBJ2-1, with a tentative D call TRBD2 (7 bases). This CDR3 is built from 14 residues. Germline lookup yields CDR1 SGHAT and CDR2 FQDESV (reference sequence). CDR3 coding DNA: TGTGCCTGCAGCTTGGGAGGGGGGGCCAATAAGCAGTTCTTC. Translated, it gives CACSLGGGANKQFF.

On this clonotype: Sequence at one end of the junction differs from germline and may be a read error. The chain links TRBV6-5 to TRBJ2-2; D possibly corresponds to TRBD2 (5 bases). This CDR3 region has 13 residues. The germline gives CDR1 MNHEY, CDR2 SVGAGI. CDR3 residues: CVSFGPNTGEMFF. The DNA for the CDR3 is TGTGTCAGCTTTGGGCCTAACACCGGGGAGATGTTTTTT.

Points on this clonotype: The conserved final phenylalanine or tryptophan is absent from the CDR3, which likely points to a read error. The chain combines TRBV6-1 with TRBJ2-2; 8 nucleotides agree with TRBD1. Germline V gene sequence: CDR1 MNHNS, CDR2 SASEGT. The CDR3 runs 12 residues. J lost 7 bases, V lost 10 bases, and 5 bases had no gene match. The CDR3 sequence: CANRQGNGELFI. The CDR3 DNA reads as TGTGCCAACAGACAGGGGAACGGGGAGCTGTTTATT.

In regard to this clonotype: No conserved phenylalanine or tryptophan ends this CDR3, so it is likely a read error. The DNA is left out, because the CDR3 cannot be placed on it with certainty; the CDR3 is given as TCRdb lists it. This chain connects TRBV29-1 to TRBJ1-1. The CDR3 spans 11 amino acids, including both terminal residues. Germline CDR1 and CDR2: SQVTM and ANQGSEA. The CDR3 is CSVAGNAEVFS.

On this clonotype itself: One end of the junction varies from germline; a read error may be responsible. The V and J genes are TRBV4-2 and TRBJ1-2; D is possibly TRBD1 (5 bases). Germline V lookup: CDR1 LGHNA, CDR2 YNFKEQ. CDR3 length: 14 amino acids. CDR3 residues: CTSSQDRTGWGYTF. CDR3 bases: TGTACCAGCAGCCAAGATCGAACAGGCTGGGGTTACACCTTC.

As to this clonotype: Without the conserved terminal phenylalanine or tryptophan, this CDR3 likely stems from a read error. CDR3 coding DNA: TGTGCCAGCAGTTCCCTTGGGACTCCCAGGGCGCCCGAGCAGTACATC. This sequence encodes CASSSLGTPRAPEQYI. This rearrangement joins TRBV28 to TRBJ2-7, with D maybe TRBD2 (6 bases). CDR3 length: 16 amino acids. Trimming took 4 bases from V and 6 from J, leaving 22 bases between them. Germline V gene sequence: CDR1 MDHEN, CDR2 SYDVKM.

Details on this clonotype: Germline and junction disagree at one end, which may indicate a read error. This sequence joins TRBV5-5 and TRBJ2-5; D tentatively reads TRBD1 or TRBD2 (6 bases each). Germline loops: CDR1 SGHKS, CDR2 YYEKEE (reference sequence). The CDR3 spans 14 residues. CDR3 sequence (DNA): TGTGCCAACACCTGTGGGGGGCGCGGAGAGACCCAATACTTC. Translating it yields CANTCGGRGETQYF.

This CDR3 reads CASSQENLPVSNQPQHF. CDR3 nucleotide sequence: TGCGCCAGCAGCCAAGAAAATCTCCCAGTGAGCAATCAGCCCCAGCATTTT. This rearrangement joins TRBV4-1 to TRBJ1-5; D not certain. Germline V gives CDR1 MGHRA, CDR2 YSYEKL. The CDR3 contains 17 residues. V was clipped by 0 bases and J by 1 base, with 13 bases between them.

Notes on this clonotype: Compared with germline, one end of the junction differs, possibly owing to a read error. The chain links TRBV5-1 to TRBJ2-1; D gene uncertain. CDR1 and CDR2 from the germline V gene are SGHRS and YFSETQ. The CDR3 runs 15 residues. The CDR3 nucleotides are TGCGCCAGCAGGTTGGTTGGGGATCCCTACAATGAGCAGTTCTTC. Translated, it gives CASRLVGDPYNEQFF. The whole variable domain, filled in from reference TRBV5-1 and TRBJ2-1, reads KAGVTQTPRYLIKTRGQQVTLSCSPISGHRSVSWYQQTPGQGLQFLFEYFSETQRNKGNFPGRFSGRQFSNSRSEMNVSTLELGDSALYLCASRLVGDPYNEQFFGPGTRLTVL.

As concerns this clonotype: A junction boundary mismatches the germline segment, possibly from a read error. The chain is built from TRBV28 and TRBJ1-2; D remains ambiguous. The germline gives CDR1 MDHEN, CDR2 SYDVKM. This CDR3 contains 13 residues. In nucleotides, the CDR3 is TGTGCCGGCAGTTTGTTCACAGACTATGGCTACACCTTC. It encodes CAGSLFTDYGYTF.